This is a list of T cell receptor beta chains from one sample in a study of technical replicates of blood from several donors. Clones were read by immunoSEQ multiplex PCR, and TCRdb kept only the in-frame ones, dropping some. The sample contains around 76,000 clones, over 75% of which appear only once. Sequenced material: T cells isolated from PBMCs. The receptors stem from a human donor in good health. CDR3s include the opening cysteine and the closing phenylalanine or tryptophan. The order of the fields is CDR3 DNA, CDR3 protein, J gene, V gene, clone size, D gene. A D gene is named only where the DNA matches it firmly. Part of the rows lack a size; the others show once, few, many or a class for expanded clones.

cdr3_nt: TGTGCCAGTAGTATCCGGGGGACTCACGCTGAGCAGTACTTC; cdr3_aa: CASSIRGTHAEQYF; j_call: TRBJ2-7; v_call: TRBV19; clone_size: .; d_call: .
cdr3_nt: TGTGCCAGCAGCAGAGGACTAGCGGTGAACGAGCAGTACTTC; cdr3_aa: CASSRGLAVNEQYF; j_call: TRBJ2-7; v_call: TRBV6-5; clone_size: once; d_call: TRBD2
cdr3_nt: TGTGCCAGCAGTTTGACTAGCGGGGGCCCAGATACGCAGTATTTT; cdr3_aa: CASSLTSGGPDTQYF; j_call: TRBJ2-3; v_call: TRBV6-5; clone_size: .; d_call: TRBD2
cdr3_nt: TGCGCCAGCAGCCAAGATTCGGGACAGGGGTACGAGCAGTACTTC; cdr3_aa: CASSQDSGQGYEQYF; j_call: TRBJ2-7; v_call: TRBV4-1; clone_size: many; d_call: TRBD1
cdr3_nt: TGTGCCAGCAGTGACTTGGGGGGAGCTGAAGCTTTCTTT; cdr3_aa: CASSDLGGAEAFF; j_call: TRBJ1-1; v_call: TRBV6-1; clone_size: .; d_call: .
cdr3_nt: TGTGCCAGCAGTGAAGCTGCGACAACGAACACCGGGGAGCTGTTTTTT; cdr3_aa: CASSEAATTNTGELFF; j_call: TRBJ2-2; v_call: TRBV6-1; clone_size: once; d_call: .
cdr3_nt: TGTGCCAGCAGCCATAGCCGCGGACTAGCGGGAGTGGGGGACAATGAGCAGTTCTTC; cdr3_aa: CASSHSRGLAGVGDNEQFF; j_call: TRBJ2-1; v_call: TRBV4-2; clone_size: .; d_call: TRBD2
cdr3_nt: TGTGCCAGCAGCTTACTGTCAGTTCGACAGTTCTACACAGATACGCAGTATTTT; cdr3_aa: CASSLLSVRQFYTDTQYF; j_call: TRBJ2-3; v_call: TRBV11-2; clone_size: .; d_call: .
cdr3_nt: TGTGCCAGCAGCTTATTGGTGACTACCTACGAGCAGTACTTC; cdr3_aa: CASSLLVTTYEQYF; j_call: TRBJ2-7; v_call: TRBV11-2; clone_size: .; d_call: .
cdr3_nt: TGCGCCAGCAGTGATGGTACCGGGACAGGGGACCAAGAGACCCAGTACTTC; cdr3_aa: CASSDGTGTGDQETQYF; j_call: TRBJ2-5; v_call: TRBV10-1; clone_size: .; d_call: TRBD1
cdr3_nt: TGTGCCAGCTCGGGACAGGGGGCCTACGAGCAGTACTTC; cdr3_aa: CASSGQGAYEQYF; j_call: TRBJ2-7; v_call: TRBV28; clone_size: .; d_call: TRBD1
cdr3_nt: TGTGCCAGCACCCTAGGACAGGGGGGCAATGAGCAGTTCTTC; cdr3_aa: CASTLGQGGNEQFF; j_call: TRBJ2-1; v_call: TRBV9; clone_size: .; d_call: TRBD1
cdr3_nt: TGTGCCAGCAGGCAAGCGGGAGAGGGATACGAGCAGTACTTC; cdr3_aa: CASRQAGEGYEQYF; j_call: TRBJ2-7; v_call: TRBV27; clone_size: .; d_call: TRBD2
cdr3_nt: TGTGCCAGCAGCCCGACTAGAGTAGACGAGCAGTACTTC; cdr3_aa: CASSPTRVDEQYF; j_call: TRBJ2-7; v_call: TRBV5-4; clone_size: .; d_call: .
cdr3_nt: TGTGCCAGCAGCTTAAAAATCGGACAGGGAAAAGACTACGAGCAGTACTTC; cdr3_aa: CASSLKIGQGKDYEQYF; j_call: TRBJ2-7; v_call: TRBV11-3; clone_size: .; d_call: TRBD1
cdr3_nt: TGTGCCAGCAGCCAAGGCACCGGCGGGGGGGCCCGCAATGAGCAGTTCTTC; cdr3_aa: CASSQGTGGGARNEQFF; j_call: TRBJ2-1; v_call: TRBV4-2; clone_size: .; d_call: TRBD2
cdr3_nt: TGTGCCAGCAGCTTAGTTTCTGGCCCAGGGTACGAGCAGTACTTC; cdr3_aa: CASSLVSGPGYEQYF; j_call: TRBJ2-7; v_call: TRBV7-9; clone_size: .; d_call: .
cdr3_nt: TGTGCCAGCAGCTCGTGGGGAGGGAGCCCAGTCGGCTACACCTTC; cdr3_aa: CASSSWGGSPVGYTF; j_call: TRBJ1-2; v_call: TRBV14; clone_size: .; d_call: .
cdr3_nt: TGTGCCAGCTCACCAGACAGATTAAACACCATATATTTT; cdr3_aa: CASSPDRLNTIYF; j_call: TRBJ1-3; v_call: TRBV18; clone_size: .; d_call: .
cdr3_nt: TGTGCCAGCAGCTTAGCAGGTACAGGGCTCACTGAAACTTTCTTT; cdr3_aa: CASSLAGTGLTETFF; j_call: TRBJ1-1; v_call: TRBV7-9; clone_size: .; d_call: .
cdr3_nt: TGTGCCAGCAGTGAAGGCCTAGCGGGAACCGGGGAGCTGTTTTTT; cdr3_aa: CASSEGLAGTGELFF; j_call: TRBJ2-2; v_call: TRBV25-1; clone_size: .; d_call: TRBD2
cdr3_nt: TGTGCCACCAGCAGAGGGAACCTAGGGGTCACGTTAGGGTCGTACTACGAGCAGTACTTC; cdr3_aa: CATSRGNLGVTLGSYYEQYF; j_call: TRBJ2-7; v_call: TRBV15; clone_size: .; d_call: .
cdr3_nt: TGCGCCAGCAGCGCCTATTACCCGGGACTAGCGGAAAATGAGCAGTTCTTC; cdr3_aa: CASSAYYPGLAENEQFF; j_call: TRBJ2-1; v_call: TRBV5-1; clone_size: .; d_call: TRBD2
cdr3_nt: TGTGCCAGCAGCCACCCCCGACGGGGACTAGCGGGAGATTACAATGAGCAGTTCTTC; cdr3_aa: CASSHPRRGLAGDYNEQFF; j_call: TRBJ2-1; v_call: TRBV4-2; clone_size: .; d_call: TRBD2
cdr3_nt: TGTGCCAGCAGCCGGGACAGGGGCACAGATACGCAGTATTTT; cdr3_aa: CASSRDRGTDTQYF; j_call: TRBJ2-3; v_call: TRBV6-5; clone_size: once; d_call: TRBD1
cdr3_nt: TGTGCCAGCAGTCCGTGGACTAGCGGGAGGGATGAGCAGTTCTTC; cdr3_aa: CASSPWTSGRDEQFF; j_call: TRBJ2-1; v_call: TRBV28; clone_size: .; d_call: TRBD2
cdr3_nt: TGCGCCAGCAGCTTTAGCGGGAGCGAAGAGACCCAGTACTTC; cdr3_aa: CASSFSGSEETQYF; j_call: TRBJ2-5; v_call: TRBV5-1; clone_size: .; d_call: TRBD2
cdr3_nt: TGTGCCAGCAGCGTAGCGGGACAGTATGCCTCCTACGAGCAGTACTTC; cdr3_aa: CASSVAGQYASYEQYF; j_call: TRBJ2-7; v_call: TRBV9; clone_size: .; d_call: TRBD1
cdr3_nt: TGTGCCAGCAGGGGGAGCGGTAATGAGCAGTTCTTC; cdr3_aa: CASRGSGNEQFF; j_call: TRBJ2-1; v_call: TRBV2; clone_size: .; d_call: .
cdr3_nt: TGTGCCAGCACCCTATCCGGGACAGGATTCGACGAGCAGTACTTC; cdr3_aa: CASTLSGTGFDEQYF; j_call: TRBJ2-7; v_call: TRBV28; clone_size: .; d_call: TRBD1
cdr3_nt: TGTGCCAGCAGTGCTTTGAACAGCCTCTACGAGCAGTACTTC; cdr3_aa: CASSALNSLYEQYF; j_call: TRBJ2-7; v_call: TRBV2; clone_size: .; d_call: .
cdr3_nt: TGCAGCGCTCCCCTGGAGGGATCTAATGAAAAACTGTTTTTT; cdr3_aa: CSAPLEGSNEKLFF; j_call: TRBJ1-4; v_call: TRBV29-1; clone_size: .; d_call: .
cdr3_nt: TGTGCCAGCAGTCAGACAGGGTCGGAGACCCAGTACTTC; cdr3_aa: CASSQTGSETQYF; j_call: TRBJ2-5; v_call: TRBV11-2; clone_size: .; d_call: TRBD1
cdr3_nt: TGTGCCAGCAGGACGGGACTAGGTAAATCCTACGAGCAGTACTTC; cdr3_aa: CASRTGLGKSYEQYF; j_call: TRBJ2-7; v_call: TRBV11-2; clone_size: .; d_call: TRBD2
cdr3_nt: TGCGCCAGCAGCCAGACCACTGGGCAGTATTATGGCTACACCTTC; cdr3_aa: CASSQTTGQYYGYTF; j_call: TRBJ1-2; v_call: TRBV4-1; clone_size: .; d_call: .
cdr3_nt: TGCGCCAGCAGCCCCCAGACTAGCGGGGGACCTTCGACCTACGAGCAGTACTTC; cdr3_aa: CASSPQTSGGPSTYEQYF; j_call: TRBJ2-7; v_call: TRBV5-1; clone_size: .; d_call: TRBD2
cdr3_nt: TGCGCCAGCAGCCCTTTTACAGGGACCACCGGGGAGCTGTTTTTT; cdr3_aa: CASSPFTGTTGELFF; j_call: TRBJ2-2; v_call: TRBV5-1; clone_size: .; d_call: .
cdr3_nt: TGCGCCAGCAGCTTGGCCGGGGGCCCCGGGACAGTCTTCTCTGGGGCCAACGTCCTGACTTTC; cdr3_aa: CASSLAGGPGTVFSGANVLTF; j_call: TRBJ2-6; v_call: TRBV5-1; clone_size: once; d_call: .
cdr3_nt: TGTGCCTGGAGTATTCGGCTAGCTCAGAGAGAGACCCAGTACTTC; cdr3_aa: CAWSIRLAQRETQYF; j_call: TRBJ2-5; v_call: TRBV30; clone_size: once; d_call: .
cdr3_nt: TGTGCCAGCAGCCAAAGAGGACAGGGAAACAATGAGCAGTTCTTC; cdr3_aa: CASSQRGQGNNEQFF; j_call: TRBJ2-1; v_call: TRBV4-2; clone_size: .; d_call: TRBD1
cdr3_nt: TGTGCCAGTAGTACCATTACGGGTCAGCCCCAGCATTTT; cdr3_aa: CASSTITGQPQHF; j_call: TRBJ1-5; v_call: TRBV19; clone_size: once; d_call: .
cdr3_nt: TGTGCCAGCAGGCCGACAGGGGGCGAGGGTCAGCCCCAGCATTTT; cdr3_aa: CASRPTGGEGQPQHF; j_call: TRBJ1-5; v_call: TRBV2; clone_size: .; d_call: TRBD1
cdr3_nt: TGTGCCAGCGGGGGGGCTAGCGGGAGTTCGGGGGAGACCCAGTACTTC; cdr3_aa: CASGGASGSSGETQYF; j_call: TRBJ2-5; v_call: TRBV19; clone_size: .; d_call: TRBD2
cdr3_nt: TGTGCCAGTAGAGAATCACGGGGATCAGCTTTCTTT; cdr3_aa: CASRESRGSAFF; j_call: TRBJ1-1; v_call: TRBV19; clone_size: .; d_call: .
cdr3_nt: TGCGCCAGCAGCTTGGAAAGGGGGTCCTCTGGAAACACCATATATTTT; cdr3_aa: CASSLERGSSGNTIYF; j_call: TRBJ1-3; v_call: TRBV5-1; clone_size: once; d_call: .
cdr3_nt: TGTGCCAGCAGCTTAAGCGGAGGGGCCAAAGGGGAGACCCAGTACTTC; cdr3_aa: CASSLSGGAKGETQYF; j_call: TRBJ2-5; v_call: TRBV7-3; clone_size: once; d_call: .
cdr3_nt: TGCGCCAGCAGCCCGGCGGGAAGCACAGATACGCAGTATTTT; cdr3_aa: CASSPAGSTDTQYF; j_call: TRBJ2-3; v_call: TRBV4-1; clone_size: once; d_call: .
cdr3_nt: TGTGCCAGCAGCCCGAGGACTGGGAACACCGGGGAGCTGTTTTTT; cdr3_aa: CASSPRTGNTGELFF; j_call: TRBJ2-2; v_call: TRBV5-4; clone_size: .; d_call: .
cdr3_nt: TGTGCCAGTAGTATACAGACTGTCTACAATGAGCAGTTCTTC; cdr3_aa: CASSIQTVYNEQFF; j_call: TRBJ2-1; v_call: TRBV19; clone_size: .; d_call: .